This TCR beta chain was retrieved from a study of T cell repertoires in cytomegalovirus infection. TCRdb re-derived calls from the reads in MiXCR, one entry per CDR3 protein. The sample includes 43,000 or so distinct CDR3 sequences, roughly 19% seen only once; the top ten take around half. On this clonotype itself: What it recognizes is unknown.

The V and J ends lost 10 bases and 6 bases, in that order; junction bases with no gene match: 9. The CDR3 runs to 15 residues. Germline-derived CDR1 and CDR2 are LNHDA and SQIVND (reference sequence). The sample consisted of CD8+ T cells from cultured PBMCs, taken from culture after CMV antigen stimulation. This receptor was identified in a human donor in good health (CMV status not recorded). Some clones in this sample may be carry-over from other donors' samples. The chain is built from TRBV19 and TRBJ2-2, with 12 bases fitting TRBD1. CDR3 nucleotide sequence: TGTGCCACCTCCAGGGACAGGGGGCTGGCCGGGGAGCTGTTTTTT. Protein product: CATSRDRGLAGELFF.